The TCR beta chain under discussion was sequenced for a study of CD8+ T cells in alopecia areata. Comment on this clone: Antigen specificity is unknown.

After isolation, RNA underwent reverse transcription to generate cDNA as the sequencing template. Profiled with immunoSEQ multiplex PCR; TCRdb holds only in-frame clones, not every one. The sample shows roughly 200,000 clones, around half of them seen only once. Study observations and caveats: With one nonresponder, baseline CD8+ expansion's link to response remains uncertain.

Treatment described: oral pan-JAK inhibitor, 5-10 mg twice daily. Material: CD8+ T cells sorted from blood, obtained at week 24, from a patient treated with tofacitinib. The clonotype was recovered from a human donor with alopecia areata.

The CDR3 DNA reads TGCGCCAGCAGCCCCGGGACAGGGATTAATCAGCCCCAGCATTTT. This gives the protein CASSPGTGINQPQHF. This sequence joins TRBV4-1 and TRBJ1-5; 9 bases fit TRBD1. This CDR3 comprises 15 residues. The junction had 5 bases not matched to a gene; V was cut back by 4 bases and J by 4 bases. Germline CDR1 reads MGHRA; CDR2 reads YSYEKL.